This T cell receptor (beta chain) was sequenced in a study of blood T cell repertoires in COVID-19. Followed longitudinally, the Seattle patients had been enrolled during active infection. Sequenced by immunoSEQ multiplex PCR; TCRdb stores in-frame clones only, minus some. The table shows tens of thousands of clones, with about 89% occurring only once. V trimming: 5 bases; J trimming: 0 bases; junction bases outside the gene matches: 4. The germline V gene encodes CDR1 SNHLY and CDR2 FYNNEI. This CDR3 spans 15 amino acids. What was sequenced was peripheral blood. This chain uses TRBV2 with TRBJ1-5, with TRBD1 identical over 7 bases. The sequence was obtained from a man aged 45-65 years with COVID-19, enrolled during active disease. CDR3 coding DNA: TGTGCCAGCAGTCGGGGGACAGCTAGCAATCAGCCCCAGCATTTT. As protein: CASSRGTASNQPQHF.